This TCR beta chain appears in the sequencing data of a study of blood T cell repertoires in COVID-19. Study in general: Spain, Italy and the United States supplied samples that represented acute and convalescent COVID-19. Nucleic acid was either cDNA or gDNA, and it came from T cells, B-cell-depleted T cells, or PBMCs.

Per germline, CDR1 MGHDK and CDR2 SYGVNS. Trimming cost V 2 bases and J 5 bases, with 18 bases left between them. The CDR3 sequence is 16 residues long. Seattle patient enrollment occurred during active infection, with longitudinal follow-up thereafter. The authors' processing: Estimation of nucleated cell counts was performed using reference gene primer amplification. Using immunoSEQ multiplex PCR, the repertoire was profiled, and TCRdb retains in-frame clones only, with some absent. V and J calls and clone size are given by that table; D and trimming were obtained from the DNA. The data show about 210,000 clones, with around 86% seen just once and approximately 5% held by the top ten.

The V gene is TRBV25-1, the J gene TRBJ1-1; D is possibly TRBD1 (5 bases). The clonotype comes from a woman in her seventies with COVID-19, enrolled during active disease. Sequenced input: peripheral blood. In nucleotides, the CDR3 is TGTGCCAGCAGTGAAACCGCTGGCAGCCGGGGGACTGAAGCTTTCTTT. Amino acid sequence: CASSETAGSRGTEAFF.